What follows are 19 T cell receptor beta chains derived from one specimen sequenced in a study of brain metastases from non-small cell lung cancer. The assay was immunoSEQ multiplex PCR, and TCRdb's table has in-frame clones only and misses some. The data show roughly 760 clones, 75% to 90% seen once. The sequenced sample consisted of tissue from a brain metastasis. These receptors all come from a donor aged 40 or older with non-small cell lung cancer.

The chain couples TRBV10-3 to TRBJ1-5; no reliable D call. Trimming left V 2 bases short and J 9 bases short, with 14 bases between. CDR3 size: 14 residues. Germline assignment: CDR1 ENHRY and CDR2 SYGVKD. In DNA, the CDR3 is TGTGCCATCAGTGAGGGCAGACAACCGGGGCCCCAGCATTTT. Its protein product is CAISEGRQPGPQHF.

This clone was detected only once. V gene TRBV29-1 combines with J gene TRBJ2-7, with D maybe TRBD1 (6 bases). V gave up 6 bases and J gave up 2 bases, with 11 bases separating them. The CDR3 is 12 amino acids. Looked up from germline, CDR1 is SQVTM and CDR2 is ANQGSEA. CDR3 residues: CSVDRKPYEQYF. CDR3 coding DNA: TGCAGCGTCGACAGGAAACCCTACGAGCAGTACTTC.

This chain connects TRBV5-1 to TRBJ2-1; 11 nucleotides match TRBD1. This CDR3 has 15 residues. V was pared by 1 base and J by 9 bases, with 6 bases of the junction left unmatched. Germline V gene sequence: CDR1 SGHRS, CDR2 YFSETQ. Here the CDR3 DNA reads TGCGCCAGCAGCTTGCAGGGACAGGGGGACGGTGAGCAGTTCTTC. Amino acids: CASSLQGQGDGEQFF.

The chain couples TRBV3-1 (or the pseudogene TRBV3-2) to TRBJ2-1, with D tentatively TRBD1 or TRBD2 (5 bases each). V gave up 5 bases and J gave up 4 bases, with 15 bases separating them. Germline assignment: CDR1 LGHDT and CDR2 YNNKEL (reference sequence). The CDR3 extends over 15 amino acids. This CDR3 reads CASSAGTLPYNEQFF. The CDR3 coding sequence is TGTGCCAGCAGCGCCGGGACCTTGCCATACAATGAGCAGTTCTTC.

The chain has TRBV28 and TRBJ1-5; 7 bases are a match to TRBD1. This CDR3 comprises 14 residues. Germline-derived CDR1 and CDR2 are MDHEN and SYDVKM. With 6 bases clipped from V and 1 base from J, the junction kept 3 bases outside the gene matches. CDR3 in DNA: TGTGCCAGCAGCTCAGGGGGGAGCAATCAGCCCCAGCATTTT. This encodes CASSSGGSNQPQHF.

J is TRBJ2-1 and V is TRBV30; D is unclear. The CDR3 totals 15 residues. CDR1 GTSNPN and CDR2 SVGIG come from the germline V gene (reference sequence). V gave up 0 bases and J gave up 3 bases, with 12 bases separating them. The CDR3: CAWSVGAPSYNEQFF. DNA for the CDR3: TGTGCCTGGAGTGTGGGTGCCCCTAGCTACAATGAGCAGTTCTTC.

The chain uses TRBV3-1 (or the pseudogene TRBV3-2) and TRBJ1-2, with 7 nucleotides matching TRBD1. Germline loops: CDR1 LGHDT, CDR2 YNNKEL (reference sequence). There are 15 residues in the CDR3. With V trimmed by 0 bases and J by 4 bases, 5 bases remained unmatched. CDR3 coding DNA: TGTGCCAGCAGCCAAGATGCGACAGGGACCTATGGCTACACCTTC. The encoded protein is CASSQDATGTYGYTF.

The count of this clone is one. The rearrangement joins TRBV4-1 to TRBJ2-4; TRBD2 aligns across 11 bases. Germline CDR1 and CDR2: MGHRA and YSYEKL. The junction had 17 bases not matched to a gene; V was cut back by 4 bases and J by 3 bases. The CDR3 spans 20 residues. The CDR3, as DNA: TGCGCCAGCAGCCGCCAGACTAGCGGGGACGATTCCGGGGGCAAAAACATTCAGTACTTC. It yields the protein CASSRQTSGDDSGGKNIQYF.

This clone was counted once. This chain links TRBV27 with TRBJ1-3; D is uncertain. Germline assignment: CDR1 MNHEY and CDR2 SMNVEV (reference sequence). Deletions cut 5 bases from V and 0 bases from J, with 14 bases between. The CDR3 has 16 residues. CDR3 nucleotides: TGTGCCAGCAGTCTAGGCCTACCGAGCTCTGGAAACACCATATATTTT. This translates into CASSLGLPSSGNTIYF.

The gene calls are TRBV4-3 and TRBJ2-3, with TRBD2 identical over 8 bases. The V gene's germline CDR1 is LGHNA and CDR2 YSLEER. The CDR3 runs to 18 residues. With V trimmed by 0 bases and J by 2 bases, 10 bases remained unmatched. The CDR3 loop is CASSQDLFGTRATDTQYF. The CDR3 nucleotides are TGCGCCAGCAGCCAAGATCTCTTTGGGACTAGGGCCACAGATACGCAGTATTTT.

The chain links TRBV2 to TRBJ2-7; 12 nucleotides match TRBD2. The V and J ends lost 4 bases and 11 bases, in that order; junction bases with no gene match: 9. Germline assignment: CDR1 SNHLY and CDR2 FYNNEI. The CDR3 sequence is 14 residues long. CDR3 DNA: TGTGCCAGCAGTGCTCGGACTAGCGGGGACCTAAAGTACTTC. It encodes CASSARTSGDLKYF.

The CDR3 DNA reads TGTGCCAGCAGCTTCGGAACAGATTATCAGCCCCAGCATTTT. Translated, it gives CASSFGTDYQPQHF. The chain couples TRBV5-8 to TRBJ1-5; D not certain. This CDR3 spans 14 amino acids. Trimming stripped 2 bases from V and 5 bases from J, with 11 bases between. Germline V gives CDR1 SGHTS, CDR2 YDEGEE.

This clone was counted between two and nine times. This sequence joins TRBV3-1 (or the pseudogene TRBV3-2) and TRBJ2-3, with 11 positions matching TRBD1. The CDR3 extends over 15 amino acids. CDR1 and CDR2 (germline): LGHDT, YNNKEL (reference sequence). V dropped 4 bases and J dropped 3; count of bases not matched to a gene: 3. CDR3: CASSLWDRGTDTQYF. The CDR3 DNA reads as TGTGCCAGCAGCCTCTGGGACAGGGGGACAGATACGCAGTATTTT.

Details on this clone: Other DNA sequences within the sample encode an identical CDR3. The V gene is TRBV7-2, the J gene TRBJ1-5; D unclear. Germline V gene sequence: CDR1 SGHTA, CDR2 FQGNSA. Trimming shortened V by 1 base and J by 2 bases, and 9 bases separated the two germline ends. This CDR3 is 15 amino acids long. Written as DNA, the CDR3 is TGTGCCAGCAGCTTAGGGGGTGGCGGCAATCAGCCCCAGCATTTT. It translates to CASSLGGGGNQPQHF.

This rearrangement joins TRBV10-3 to TRBJ2-5; TRBD2 matches 7 bases. The CDR3 consists of 16 residues. V dropped 10 bases and J dropped 2; count of bases not matched to a gene: 16. Germline V lookup: CDR1 ENHRY, CDR2 SYGVKD. CDR3 nucleotides: TGTGCCACCCAGGCCGGGGAGGGGAACTTGCAAGAGACCCAGTACTTC. The encoded protein is CATQAGEGNLQETQYF.

The genes are TRBV9 and TRBJ2-7; TRBD1 might be the D (5 bases). V was pared by 0 bases and J by 4 bases, with 11 bases between. The CDR3 loop spans 14 amino acids. Per germline, CDR1 SGDLS and CDR2 YYNGEE. CDR3: CASSVGVGVYEQYF. Here the CDR3 DNA reads TGTGCCAGCAGCGTAGGTGTAGGGGTGTACGAGCAGTACTTC.

The rearrangement links TRBV7-3 to TRBJ2-3, with 9 positions matching TRBD2. The CDR3 runs to 15 residues. Germline CDR1 reads SGHTA; CDR2 reads FQGTGA. Germline trimming cut 5 bases from V and 5 bases from J; bases unmatched to any gene: 8. The CDR3 spells CASSPLAGDVDTQYF. CDR3 DNA sequence: TGTGCCAGCAGCCCTTTAGCGGGGGATGTAGATACGCAGTATTTT. Using reference TRBV7-3 and TRBJ2-3 for the parts outside the CDR3, the full variable domain is GAGVSQTPSNKVTEKGKYVELRCDPISGHTALYWYRQSLGQGPEFLIYFQGTGAADDSGLPNDRFFAVRPEGSVSTLKIQRTERGDSAVYLCASSPLAGDVDTQYFGPGTRLTVL.

This chain connects TRBV30 to TRBJ2-7; 8 bases are shared with TRBD1. The CDR3 loop spans 15 amino acids. V was pared by 0 bases and J by 0 bases, with 4 bases of the junction left unmatched. Germline V gene data show CDR1 as GTSNPN and CDR2 as SVGIG (reference sequence). CDR3 residues: CAWSVRGPFSYEQYF. For the CDR3, the DNA is TGTGCCTGGAGTGTCAGGGGGCCTTTCTCCTACGAGCAGTACTTC. Full variable domain (remainder filled in from reference TRBV30 and TRBJ2-7): SQTIHQWPATLVQPVGSPLSLECTVEGTSNPNLYWYRQAAGRGLQLLFYSVGIGQISSEVPQNLSASRPQDRQFILSSKKLLLSDSGFYLCAWSVRGPFSYEQYFGPGTRLTVT.

In this sample, this clone turned up once. The chain recombines TRBV2 with TRBJ2-7, with a weak D call TRBD2 (6 bases). CDR1 and CDR2 from the germline V gene are SNHLY and FYNNEI. This CDR3 region has 11 residues. V lost 7 bases to trimming and J lost 6 bases, with 10 bases between them. CDR3 nucleotides: TGTGCCAGCACAGGAGGGATCGAGCAGTACTTC. Protein sequence: CASTGGIEQYF.